The 8 T cell receptor beta chains presented below share a single source sample, sequenced in a study of blood T cell repertoires in COVID-19. Repertoires were generated with immunoSEQ multiplex PCR, while TCRdb's copy carries only in-frame clones and drops some. The sample has fewer than 70,000 clones, roughly nine tenths seen once. Sequenced input: peripheral blood. These receptors were taken from a woman between 70 and 85 years old with active COVID-19.

CDR3 coding DNA: TGTGCCAGCAGTTCGGGGGACCAATCCTTCGACGAGCAGTACTTC. Its protein is CASSSGDQSFDEQYF. The genes are TRBV27 and TRBJ2-7; D might be TRBD2 (6 bases). The CDR3 length is 15 residues. Per the germline V gene, CDR1 is MNHEY and CDR2 is SMNVEV (reference sequence). V lost 4 bases and J 5 bases, leaving 18 bases between the germline ends.

This clone was observed once. This chain connects TRBV28 to TRBJ1-2, with 8 bases lining up with TRBD1. This CDR3 has 13 residues. J was trimmed by 8 bases and V by 7 bases; bases with no gene match: 9. CDR1 is MDHEN and CDR2 is SYDVKM in the germline V gene. Here the CDR3 reads CASTPWTGKGYTF. CDR3 in DNA: TGTGCCAGCACCCCATGGACAGGGAAAGGCTACACCTTC.

The rearrangement links TRBV18 to TRBJ1-4; D remains ambiguous. The CDR3 has 14 residues. Deletions cut 2 bases from V and 8 bases from J, with 12 bases between. Germline-derived CDR1 and CDR2 are KGHSH and LQKENI. CDR3 sequence reads: CASSPRSEAEKLFF. The CDR3 DNA follows: TGTGCCAGCTCACCAAGGTCCGAGGCGGAAAAACTGTTTTTT.

This clone has just a few counts. The chain has TRBV2 and TRBJ1-2; tentatively, D is TRBD1 (5 bases). This CDR3 is built from 13 residues. V lost 4 bases and J 4 bases, leaving 10 bases between the germline ends. In germline, CDR1 is SNHLY, CDR2 FYNNEI. The CDR3: CASSAQGSYGYTF. CDR3 bases: TGTGCCAGCAGTGCGCAGGGTAGCTATGGCTACACCTTC. Drawing the rest from reference TRBV2 and TRBJ1-2, the complete variable domain is EPEVTQTPSHQVTQMGQEVILRCVPISNHLYFYWYRQILGQKVEFLVSFYNNEISEKSEIFDDQFSVERPDGSNFTLKIRSTKLEDSAMYFCASSAQGSYGYTFGSGTRLTVV.

Points on this clone: One junction end does not reproduce the germline sequence, and a read error may be involved. This rearrangement joins TRBV5-1 to TRBJ2-2; D might be TRBD2 (5 bases). Germline V gene data show CDR1 as SGHRS and CDR2 as YFSETQ. The CDR3 consists of 17 residues. The CDR3 sequence is CASSLESGGTNTVELFF. The CDR3 bases are TGCGCCAGCAGCTTGGAATCTGGAGGAACGAACACCGTGGAGCTGTTTTTT. The full variable domain, rest sourced from reference TRBV5-1 and TRBJ2-2, is KAGVTQTPRYLIKTRGQQVTLSCSPISGHRSVSWYQQTPGQGLQFLFEYFSETQRNKGNFPGRFSGRQFSNSRSEMNVSTLELGDSALYLCASSLESGGTNTVELFFGEGSRLTVL.

The chain combines TRBV21-1 with TRBJ2-5; the DNA was not used to check the table's D call, TRBD2. TRBV21-1 is tagged as a pseudogene. This CDR3 comprises 15 residues. The CDR3 spells CASSKEVRKQETQYF. CDR3 coding DNA: TGTGCCAGCAGCAAAGAGGTGAGGAAGCAAGAGACCCAGTACTTC.

The chain has TRBV7-8 and TRBJ2-7; TRBD1 agrees at 10 bases. This CDR3 comprises 16 residues. With 3 bases clipped from V and 1 base from J, the junction kept 6 bases outside the gene matches. Germline V gives CDR1 SGHVS, CDR2 FQNEAQ. CDR3 in DNA: TGTGCCAGCAGCTTGATACAGGGACAGGGGTCCTACGAGCAGTACTTC. This codes for CASSLIQGQGSYEQYF.

This chain uses TRBV7-9 with TRBJ2-7, with TRBD1 identical over 7 bases. Germline V gene sequence: CDR1 SEHNR, CDR2 FQNEAQ (reference sequence). The junction had 3 bases not matched to a gene; V was cut back by 6 bases and J by 1 base. This CDR3 has 13 amino acids. The CDR3 nucleotides read TGTGCCAGCAGAGACAGGGCTTCCTACGAGCAGTACTTC. This translates into CASRDRASYEQYF.